The source of this T cell receptor beta chain is a study of PD-L1 blockade in urothelial cancer. Study context: The patients' atezolizumab therapy, 1,200 mg intravenously every 3 weeks, started around 2014. Median T cell yield per blood sample was over 140,000 cells.

Findings and limits, study-wide: Prediction of better survival came from below-median pretreatment blood TCR clonality.

This table comes from immunoSEQ multiplex PCR, and its TCRdb copy is limited to in-frame clones, with some not included. The repertoire holds about 130,000 clones, with roughly 88% as singletons. The V and J ends lost 2 bases and 8 bases, in that order; junction bases with no gene match: 3. CDR1 is MDHEN and CDR2 is SYDVKM in the germline V gene. This CDR3 has 14 amino acids. Time point indicated: peripheral blood 6 weeks after treatment start. The patients' disease, urothelial carcinoma, was locally advanced or metastatic. About this clone itself: Antigen specificity is unknown.

The sample here was PBMCs, taken around atezolizumab (anti-PD-L1) treatment. This rearrangement joins TRBV28 to TRBJ1-2, with TRBD1 identical over 12 bases. The TCR sequence derives from a man between 45 and 60 years old with urothelial cancer. The CDR3 bases are TGTGCCAGCAGTTTAGGGACAGGGGGCTTCGGCTACACCTTC. It specifies CASSLGTGGFGYTF.